A single sample is the source of the 24 T cell receptor beta chains below, sequenced in a study of blood T cell repertoires in COVID-19. Produced via immunoSEQ multiplex PCR; TCRdb's table is partial and in-frame only. Of around 170,000 clones listed, roughly 80% are singletons. Sequencing was carried out using peripheral blood. The source of these receptors is a middle-aged woman with acute or convalescent COVID-19.

The chain combines TRBV7-9 with TRBJ2-2, with 7 positions matching TRBD2. Trimming took 3 bases from V and 4 from J; bases not matched to a gene: 5. The CDR3 is made up of 15 amino acids. Germline-derived CDR1 and CDR2 are SEHNR and FQNEAQ (reference sequence). The CDR3 DNA reads TGTGCCAGCAGCTTCCCAGCGGGGACCACCGGGGAGCTGTTTTTT. It codes for CASSFPAGTTGELFF. Full variable domain (remainder filled in from reference TRBV7-9 and TRBJ2-2): DTGVSQNPRHKITKRGQNVTFRCDPISEHNRLYWYRQTLGQGPEFLTYFQNEAQLEKSRLLSDRFSAERPKGSFSTLEIQRTEQGDSAMYLCASSFPAGTTGELFFGEGSRLTVL.

This chain joins TRBV9 and TRBJ2-5, with D possibly TRBD2 on 5 matching bases. The V gene lost 3 bases and the J gene lost 5 bases, with 11 bases spanning the gap. Germline-derived CDR1 and CDR2 are SGDLS and YYNGEE. The CDR3 covers 13 residues. Here the CDR3 DNA reads TGTGCCAGCAGCGCCAGACTATGGGAGACCCAGTACTTC. It is translated as CASSARLWETQYF. Full variable domain (rest looked up from reference TRBV9 and TRBJ2-5): DSGVTQTPKHLITATGQRVTLRCSPRSGDLSVYWYQQSLDQGLQFLIQYYNGEERAKGNILERFSAQQFPDLHSELNLSSLELGDSALYFCASSARLWETQYFGPGTRLLVL.

The chain has TRBV9 and TRBJ2-2; 7 positions agree with TRBD1. Germline CDR1 reads SGDLS; CDR2 reads YYNGEE. V shed 3 bases, J shed 5 bases, and the junction held 7 bases outside the gene matches. This CDR3 has 15 residues. CDR3 bases: TGTGCCAGCAGCGAGGGGACAGCAACTACCGGGGAGCTGTTTTTT. Translation: CASSEGTATTGELFF.

The chain employs TRBV23-1 and TRBJ2-1; 9 bases fit TRBD1. TRBV23-1 is recorded as an ORF, its role being uncertain. The trim removed 3 bases at V and 6 bases at J, leaving 15 bases unmatched. The CDR3 covers 18 residues. CDR3 coding DNA: TGCGCCAGCAGTCAGTGGAGACGGGACAGGGACTTTTCCAATGAGCAGTTCTTC. It translates to CASSQWRRDRDFSNEQFF.

This chain connects TRBV19 to TRBJ1-1; D is perhaps TRBD1 (5 bases). CDR3 length: 13 amino acids. Germline V gene lookup returns CDR1 LNHDA and CDR2 SQIVND (reference sequence). The V and J ends lost 4 bases and 5 bases respectively, with 11 bases between them. The CDR3, as DNA: TGTGCCAGTAGTAGGGGGGTCCGGACTGAAGCTTTCTTT. Translated, it gives CASSRGVRTEAFF.

This sequence joins TRBV7-2 and TRBJ2-7, with 7 positions matching TRBD1. Germline V gene data show CDR1 as SGHTA and CDR2 as FQGNSA. V shed 5 bases, J shed 2 bases, and the junction held 6 bases outside the gene matches. CDR3 length equals 14 residues. CDR3: CASSLGQATYEQYF. CDR3 nucleotides: TGTGCCAGCAGCCTAGGACAGGCCACCTACGAGCAGTACTTC.

This chain links TRBV7-8 with TRBJ1-6; TRBD1 matches 7 bases. The V gene end was trimmed by 5 bases and the J gene end by 7 bases; junction bases not matched to a gene: 14. The CDR3 has 17 residues. Looked up from germline, CDR1 is SGHVS and CDR2 is FQNEAQ. In DNA form, the CDR3 reads TGTGCCAGCAGCCCCCTGGGACGTGGACAGGCGAATTCACCCCTCCACTTT. Translating it yields CASSPLGRGQANSPLHF.

This chain uses TRBV3-1 (or the pseudogene TRBV3-2) with TRBJ2-7; 8 nucleotides match TRBD2. This CDR3 has 14 amino acids. The germline V gene has CDR1 LGHDT and CDR2 YNNKEL (reference sequence). Losses at the gene ends were 2 bases for V and 3 bases for J; bases not matched to a gene: 3. Here the CDR3 DNA reads TGTGCCAGCAGCCAACGGGCGGGAGGCTACGAGCAGTACTTC. It specifies CASSQRAGGYEQYF.

V and J are TRBV4-1 and TRBJ1-2; a possible D gene is TRBD1 (6 bases). Germline loops: CDR1 MGHRA, CDR2 YSYEKL. V was pared by 5 bases and J by 4 bases, with 14 bases between. The CDR3 covers 14 residues. The CDR3 DNA is TGCGCCAGCAGCTTCAGTCGGGACACCTATGGCTACACCTTC. It codes for CASSFSRDTYGYTF.

The chain carries TRBV3-1 (or the pseudogene TRBV3-2) and TRBJ2-1; 9 nucleotides align to TRBD2. Unmatched junction bases numbered 5, after V lost 4 bases and J lost 10 bases. The CDR3 has 13 amino acids. Germline CDR1 LGHDT, CDR2 YNNKEL (reference sequence). CDR3 protein: CASSPPLAGEQFF. The CDR3 DNA follows: TGTGCCAGCAGCCCTCCTCTAGCGGGAGAGCAGTTCTTC.

The chain combines TRBV28 with TRBJ1-2; 11 bases map to TRBD1. Germline V lookup: CDR1 MDHEN, CDR2 SYDVKM. After removal of 4 bases from V and 8 bases from J, the junction contained 15 bases not matched to a gene. The CDR3 loop spans 17 amino acids. In nucleotides, the CDR3 is TGTGCCAGCAGTTCCCCAGCCGGGACAGGGGGACAAAGCGGCTACACCTTC. Amino acid sequence: CASSSPAGTGGQSGYTF.

J is TRBJ2-7 and V is TRBV27; a possible D gene is TRBD2 (6 bases). The CDR3 contains 15 residues. Germline loops: CDR1 MNHEY, CDR2 SMNVEV (reference sequence). V was clipped by 5 bases and J by 0 bases, with 14 bases between them. The CDR3 reads CASSLRDGSSYEQYF. In DNA form, the CDR3 reads TGTGCCAGCAGTCTAAGGGACGGGAGCTCCTACGAGCAGTACTTC.

J is TRBJ2-4 and V is TRBV5-4, with D unclear. V was cut by 0 bases and J by 1 base, with 5 bases left in between. Germline CDR1 reads SGHNT; CDR2 reads YYREEE (reference sequence). The length of the CDR3 is 14 residues. This CDR3 reads CASSLDSAKNIQYF. The CDR3 nucleotides read TGTGCCAGCAGCTTGGACTCGGCCAAAAACATTCAGTACTTC. The full variable domain, with the rest looked up from reference TRBV5-4 and TRBJ2-4, is ETGVTQSPTHLIKTRGQQVTLRCSSQSGHNTVSWYQQALGQGPQFIFQYYREEENGRGNFPPRFSGLQFPNYSSELNVNALELDDSALYLCASSLDSAKNIQYFGAGTRLSVL.

The chain recombines TRBV5-4 with TRBJ2-1; TRBD2 agrees at 7 bases. Trimming removed 0 bases from V and 4 bases from J; junction bases left unmatched: 7. The CDR3 is made up of 16 amino acids. CDR1 and CDR2 from the germline V gene are SGHNT and YYREEE (reference sequence). CDR3: CASSLDSLAAYNEQFF. As DNA, the CDR3 is TGTGCCAGCAGCTTGGACAGCCTAGCGGCGTACAATGAGCAGTTCTTC.

V and J are TRBV7-6 and TRBJ2-5; D remains ambiguous. The CDR3 loop spans 13 amino acids. Germline CDR1 and CDR2: SGHVS and FNYEAQ. V lost 6 bases and J 1 base, leaving 9 bases between the germline ends. Here the CDR3 reads CASRLSFQETQYF. CDR3 nucleotide sequence: TGTGCCAGCAGGTTGAGTTTCCAAGAGACCCAGTACTTC.

The chain employs TRBV7-9 and TRBJ1-5; D is possibly TRBD1 (5 bases). V was pared by 1 base and J by 7 bases, with 14 bases between. In germline, CDR1 is SEHNR, CDR2 FQNEAQ (reference sequence). CDR3 length: 15 residues. CDR3 sequence reads: CASSLDGREGQPQHF. The CDR3 nucleotides are TGTGCCAGCAGCTTAGATGGCAGGGAGGGACAGCCCCAGCATTTT.

The sample holds a few counts of this clone. The chain combines TRBV29-1 with TRBJ2-4; TRBD1 matches 7 bases. The CDR3 is made up of 14 amino acids. With V trimmed by 4 bases and J by 4 bases, 7 bases remained unmatched. CDR1 is SQVTM and CDR2 is ANQGSEA in the germline V gene. The CDR3 protein is CSVGEGTAKNIQYF. In DNA form, the CDR3 reads TGCAGCGTTGGAGAAGGGACAGCAAAAAACATTCAGTACTTC.

The chain couples TRBV2 to TRBJ1-5, with TRBD1 matching 12 bases. V lost 7 bases, J lost 6 bases, and 4 bases stayed unmatched. Germline CDR1 is SNHLY and CDR2 is FYNNEI. This CDR3 spans 14 amino acids. The CDR3 is CASTRDRGLQPQHF. CDR3 DNA sequence: TGTGCCAGCACTCGGGACAGGGGGCTTCAGCCCCAGCATTTT.

The rearrangement links TRBV19 to TRBJ1-5; no definite D call. CDR1 is LNHDA and CDR2 is SQIVND in the germline V gene (reference sequence). The V and J ends lost 3 bases and 2 bases respectively, with 17 bases between them. CDR3 size: 17 residues. The CDR3 reads CASSIQLSSRGNQPQHF. The CDR3 nucleotides read TGTGCCAGTAGTATTCAGTTATCGTCGAGGGGCAATCAGCCCCAGCATTTT.

Remarks on this clone: Other DNA variants within this sample encode the same CDR3. This chain connects TRBV13 to TRBJ2-5; D possibly corresponds to TRBD2 (6 bases). V dropped 3 bases and J dropped 5 bases, with 13 bases sitting between them. The CDR3 is made up of 14 amino acids. The V gene's germline CDR1 is PRHDT and CDR2 FYEKMQ (reference sequence). CDR3 loop: CASSFGGVGETQYF. The DNA for the CDR3 is TGTGCCAGCAGCTTCGGAGGGGTGGGGGAGACCCAGTACTTC.

The chain is built from TRBV5-6 and TRBJ1-2; TRBD1 aligns across 8 bases. Losses at the gene ends were 6 bases for V and 4 bases for J; bases not matched to a gene: 5. Germline lookup yields CDR1 SGHDT and CDR2 YYEEEE. This CDR3 has 13 residues. The CDR3 loop is CASTQGAIYGYTF. The CDR3 DNA is TGTGCCAGCACCCAGGGGGCGATCTATGGCTACACCTTC.

The chain joins TRBV4-1 to TRBJ2-7; 10 nucleotides align to TRBD1. The CDR3 is made up of 15 amino acids. Trimming removed 3 bases from V and 4 bases from J; junction bases left unmatched: 6. CDR1 MGHRA and CDR2 YSYEKL come from the germline V gene. Here the CDR3 reads CASSHQTGGFYEQYF. The CDR3 DNA sequence: TGCGCCAGCAGCCACCAGACAGGGGGCTTTTACGAGCAGTACTTC.

The gene calls are TRBV28 and TRBJ1-1; 7 nucleotides line up with TRBD1. The ends lost 6 bases at V and 11 bases at J; junction bases unmatched: 15. Per germline, CDR1 MDHEN and CDR2 SYDVKM. The CDR3 length is 14 residues. DNA for the CDR3: TGTGCCAGCAGACGCGGACAGGCTGTGGGGGTGGCTTTCTTT. Its translation is CASRRGQAVGVAFF.

The V gene is TRBV14, the J gene TRBJ2-1, with TRBD2 matching over 13 bases. Germline-derived CDR1 and CDR2 are SGHDN and FVKESK. The CDR3 loop spans 16 amino acids. V lost 4 bases and J lost 9; bases outside the gene matches: 9. The CDR3 nucleotides read TGTGCCAGCAGCCCCCTACTAGCGGGGGGGCCGGGTGAGCAGTTCTTC. Its translation is CASSPLLAGGPGEQFF.